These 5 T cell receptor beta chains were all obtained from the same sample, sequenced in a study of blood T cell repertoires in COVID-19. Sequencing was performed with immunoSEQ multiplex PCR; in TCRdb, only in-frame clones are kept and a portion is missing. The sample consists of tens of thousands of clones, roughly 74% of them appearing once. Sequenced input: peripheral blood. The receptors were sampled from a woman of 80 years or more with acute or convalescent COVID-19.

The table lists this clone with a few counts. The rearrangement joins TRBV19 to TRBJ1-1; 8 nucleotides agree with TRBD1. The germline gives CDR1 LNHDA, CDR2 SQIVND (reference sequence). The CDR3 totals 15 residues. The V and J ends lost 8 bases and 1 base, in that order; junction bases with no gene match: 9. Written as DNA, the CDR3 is TGTGCCAGTGTAACGGACAGGGTAAGGAACACTGAAGCTTTCTTT. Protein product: CASVTDRVRNTEAFF.

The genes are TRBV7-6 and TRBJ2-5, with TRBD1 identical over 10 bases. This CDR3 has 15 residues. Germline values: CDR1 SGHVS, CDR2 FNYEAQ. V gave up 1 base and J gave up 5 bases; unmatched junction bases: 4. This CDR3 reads CASSLETGGEETQYF. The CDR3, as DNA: TGTGCCAGCAGCTTAGAGACAGGGGGCGAGGAGACCCAGTACTTC.

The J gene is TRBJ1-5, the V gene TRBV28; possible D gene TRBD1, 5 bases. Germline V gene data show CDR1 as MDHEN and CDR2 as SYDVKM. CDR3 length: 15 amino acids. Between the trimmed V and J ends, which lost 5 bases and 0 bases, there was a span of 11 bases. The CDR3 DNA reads TGTGCCAGCAGTGACAGTTCCTTTAGCAATCAGCCCCAGCATTTT. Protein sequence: CASSDSSFSNQPQHF.

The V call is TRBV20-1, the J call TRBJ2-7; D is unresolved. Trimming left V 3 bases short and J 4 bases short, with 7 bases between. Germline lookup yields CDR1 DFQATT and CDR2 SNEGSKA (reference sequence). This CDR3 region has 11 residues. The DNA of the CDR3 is TGCAGTGCTAGCGGGTCTTACGAGCAGTACTTC. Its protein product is CSASGSYEQYF.

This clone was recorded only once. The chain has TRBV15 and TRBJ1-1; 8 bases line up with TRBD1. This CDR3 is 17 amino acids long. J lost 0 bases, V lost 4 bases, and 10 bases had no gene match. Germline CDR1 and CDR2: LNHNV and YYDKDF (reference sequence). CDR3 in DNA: TGTGCCACCAGCATTTGGACAGGGTTGGTGGTGAACACTGAAGCTTTCTTT. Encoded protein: CATSIWTGLVVNTEAFF. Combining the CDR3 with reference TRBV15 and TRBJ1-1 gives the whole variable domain DAMVIQNPRYQVTQFGKPVTLSCSQTLNHNVMYWYQQKSSQAPKLLFHYYDKDFNNEADTPDNFQSRRPNTSFCFLDIRSPGLGDTAMYLCATSIWTGLVVNTEAFFGQGTRLTVV.